This T cell receptor (beta chain) appears in the sequencing data of a study of neurological immune-mediated disorders. This clonotype was seen many times. TCRdb reprocessed the 5' RACE reads with MiXCR, giving one entry per CDR3 protein. The data show roughly 45,000 distinct CDR3 sequences, approximately 12% seen once. The time point was: longitudinal time-point 3. Per the germline V gene, CDR1 is SQVTM and CDR2 is ANQGSEA. Trimming stripped 6 bases from V and 7 bases from J, with 13 bases between. The CDR3 runs 13 residues. V and J are TRBV29-1 and TRBJ1-6; possibly TRBD1 for D (6 bases). The sample consisted of PBMCs. The sequence derives from a man in his thirties or forties in good health. CDR3 protein: CSVLEGVNSPLHF. The CDR3 nucleotides are TGCAGCGTCCTGGAGGGGGTCAATTCACCCCTCCACTTT.